The 26 T cell receptor beta chains given below trace back to one sample, sequenced in a study of control samples from healthy donors and cancer patients (dated by TCRdb to 2018 to 2020). The method behind the library was the immunoSEQ multiplex PCR assay. Imported from immuneACCESS, the table was reduced by TCRdb to in-frame sequences with V and J called. These copies leave out some clones; in studies compared against another copy, an unresolved V gene accounts for under half, and the cause of the remainder is not known. The sample contains over 65,000 clones, approximately 88% of them found a single time. The ten most abundant clones make up under 10% of the sample. The source material was PBMCs. The receptors shown here come from a woman between 50 and 59 years old with colorectal cancer.

This chain's CDR3 is CASRWTSKETQYF. DNA for the CDR3: TGTGCCAGCAGGTGGACTAGCAAAGAGACCCAGTACTTC. The rearrangement joins TRBV28 to TRBJ2-5; 8 bases fit TRBD2. Per germline, CDR1 MDHEN and CDR2 SYDVKM. The CDR3 is 13 amino acids. V was clipped by 6 bases and J by 3 bases; unmatched bases: 3.

The chain carries TRBV27 and TRBJ1-2; D not resolved. The CDR3 length is 13 residues. From germline, CDR1 is MNHEY and CDR2 SMNVEV (reference sequence). V shed 3 bases and J shed 3 bases, with 8 bases lying between them. The CDR3 DNA sequence: TGTGCCAGCAGTTTTTTGGGTGACTATGGCTACACCTTC. Protein: CASSFLGDYGYTF.

This clone was recorded only once. V usage is TRBV30 and J usage is TRBJ2-1, with 10 bases that match TRBD1. Germline CDR1 reads GTSNPN; CDR2 reads SVGIG (reference sequence). This CDR3 region has 14 residues. The V segment lost 5 bases and the J segment 5 bases; nucleotides outside the gene matches: 6. The chain's CDR3 is CAWGRDRGNNEQFF. As DNA, the CDR3 is TGTGCCTGGGGACGGGACAGGGGAAACAATGAGCAGTTCTTC.

This sequence joins TRBV3-1 (or the pseudogene TRBV3-2) and TRBJ2-6; tentatively, D is TRBD1 or TRBD2 (5 bases each). Looked up from germline, CDR1 is LGHDT and CDR2 is YNNKEL (reference sequence). V dropped 6 bases and J dropped 0 bases, with 18 bases sitting between them. The CDR3 contains 18 residues. Here the CDR3 reads CASRGRELSGSGANVLTF. Written as DNA, the CDR3 is TGTGCCAGCAGGGGCAGGGAGCTATCTGGCTCTGGGGCCAACGTCCTGACTTTC.

In DNA form, the CDR3 reads TGTGCCAGCAGCTTAATTTTCAGGGGGCCGGTCAATCAGCCCCAGCATTTT. Its translation is CASSLIFRGPVNQPQHF. The chain uses TRBV5-5 and TRBJ1-5; 8 bases are a match to TRBD1. The CDR3 contains 17 residues. J gave up 3 bases and V 2 bases, and 10 bases lay outside the gene matches. CDR1 is SGHKS and CDR2 is YYEKEE in the germline V gene (reference sequence).

The rearrangement joins TRBV7-2 to TRBJ1-1, with D unclear. V gave up 5 bases and J gave up 4 bases, with 17 bases separating them. This CDR3 spans 15 amino acids. Germline-derived CDR1 and CDR2 are SGHTA and FQGNSA. CDR3 sequence (DNA): TGTGCCAGCAGCACGCACAGCGTCAGGAGCACTGAAGCTTTCTTT. Protein product: CASSTHSVRSTEAFF.

V usage is TRBV10-3 and J usage is TRBJ1-4, with a tentative D call TRBD1 (6 bases). Germline assignment: CDR1 ENHRY and CDR2 SYGVKD. This CDR3 spans 13 amino acids. Trimming stripped 10 bases from V and 2 bases from J, with 11 bases between. CDR3 DNA: TGTGCCAACCAGGGGTCTACTAATGAAAAACTGTTTTTT. Amino acids: CANQGSTNEKLFF.

The V call is TRBV20-1, the J call TRBJ2-3; 9 bases are a match to TRBD2. J lost 2 bases, V lost 3 bases, and 6 bases had no gene match. CDR3 length: 15 residues. From germline, CDR1 is DFQATT and CDR2 SNEGSKA (reference sequence). This chain's CDR3 is CSASRQRGATDTQYF. The CDR3 DNA sequence: TGCAGTGCTAGTCGGCAGCGGGGGGCCACAGATACGCAGTATTTT.

The genes are TRBV5-1 and TRBJ1-4, with a tentative D call TRBD1 (6 bases). V shed 0 bases and J shed 5 bases, with 14 bases lying between them. Per germline, CDR1 SGHRS and CDR2 YFSETQ. CDR3 length: 16 residues. The CDR3 sequence: CASSLETGQVNEKLFF. The CDR3 bases are TGCGCCAGCAGCTTGGAGACAGGCCAAGTGAATGAAAAACTGTTTTTT.

The rearrangement uses TRBV3-1 (or the pseudogene TRBV3-2) and TRBJ1-2; tentatively, D is TRBD1 (5 bases). The germline CDR1 and CDR2 sequences are LGHDT and YNNKEL (reference sequence). Trimming cost V 4 bases and J 3 bases, with 15 bases left between them. The CDR3 length is 15 residues. The CDR3 DNA follows: TGTGCCAGCAGCCCGAAGGGGCGTACGGACTATGGCTACACCTTC. Protein sequence: CASSPKGRTDYGYTF.

The chain recombines TRBV7-9 with TRBJ2-2, with D possibly TRBD2 on 7 matching bases. V lost 6 bases, J lost 3 bases, and 20 bases lay in between. Germline V CDR1 and CDR2: SEHNR, FQNEAQ (reference sequence). CDR3 length: 17 amino acids. The CDR3 nucleotides read TGTGCCAGCAGTACCCAGAGGGGGGGCGTGGACACCGGGGAGCTGTTTTTT. Amino acids: CASSTQRGGVDTGELFF. The variable domain in full, with the rest retrieved from reference TRBV7-9 and TRBJ2-2, is DTGVSQNPRHKITKRGQNVTFRCDPISEHNRLYWYRQTLGQGPEFLTYFQNEAQLEKSRLLSDRFSAERPKGSFSTLEIQRTEQGDSAMYLCASSTQRGGVDTGELFFGEGSRLTVL.

This clone occurred once. This chain connects TRBV9 to TRBJ1-2; TRBD1 matches 7 bases. Germline V gene data show CDR1 as SGDLS and CDR2 as YYNGEE. V trimming: 0 bases; J trimming: 3 bases; junction bases outside the gene matches: 5. The CDR3 sequence is 15 residues long. In DNA, the CDR3 is TGTGCCAGCAGCGTAGGAAGGGGGCGAGACTATGGCTACACCTTC. Amino acid sequence: CASSVGRGRDYGYTF.

This clone has just a few counts. The same CDR3 is also encoded by other DNA sequences in this sample. V is TRBV29-1 and J is TRBJ1-2; D may be TRBD1 (5 bases). The CDR3 runs 12 residues. Trimming shortened V by 4 bases and J by 5 bases, and 11 bases separated the two germline ends. Germline loops: CDR1 SQVTM, CDR2 ANQGSEA. CDR3 region: CSVGGGGYGYTF. In DNA, the CDR3 is TGCAGCGTTGGTGGCGGGGGGTATGGCTACACCTTC.

This chain connects TRBV2 to TRBJ2-5; 7 bases map to TRBD1. The CDR3 sequence is 13 residues long. V lost 6 bases to trimming and J lost 2 bases; unmatched junction nucleotides: 3. Per germline, CDR1 SNHLY and CDR2 FYNNEI. Here the CDR3 DNA reads TGTGCCAGCAGCCGGGACAGTCAAGAGACCCAGTACTTC. Amino acids: CASSRDSQETQYF.

The rearrangement links TRBV18 to TRBJ1-1; maybe TRBD1 (6 bases). Germline loops: CDR1 KGHSH, CDR2 LQKENI. Trimming left V 8 bases short and J 3 bases short, with 13 bases between. The CDR3 runs 13 residues. CDR3 coding DNA: TGTGCCAGCAAACGGGGGCAAGACACTGAAGCTTTCTTT. This gives the protein CASKRGQDTEAFF.

The rearrangement uses TRBV3-1 (or the pseudogene TRBV3-2) and TRBJ1-3; D possibly corresponds to TRBD1 (5 bases). Germline V gives CDR1 LGHDT, CDR2 YNNKEL (reference sequence). The V gene lost 4 bases and the J gene lost 0 bases, with 13 bases spanning the gap. This CDR3 has 16 residues. CDR3 sequence: CASSPQHQGSGNTIYF. The DNA for the CDR3 is TGTGCCAGCAGCCCACAACACCAGGGCTCTGGAAACACCATATATTTT.

CDR3 sequence: CASSQGDSTDTQYF. The CDR3 DNA reads as TGCGCCAGCAGCCAGGGTGATAGCACAGATACGCAGTATTTT. The gene calls are TRBV4-1 and TRBJ2-3, with D unclear. Trimming pared 3 bases from V and 0 bases from J, leaving 7 bases between. There are 14 residues in the CDR3. Germline CDR1 and CDR2: MGHRA and YSYEKL.

The gene calls are TRBV21-1 and TRBJ2-3; no check of the table's D call, TRBD1, against the DNA was made. TRBV21-1 is classified as a pseudogene. The CDR3 loop spans 19 amino acids. In DNA, the CDR3 is TGTGCCAGCAGAGAAACACCCCCTCGGACAGGAAAATCCACAGATACGCAGTATTTT. Translating gives CASRETPPRTGKSTDTQYF.

The rearrangement uses TRBV9 and TRBJ1-1; D uncertain. The V and J ends lost 4 bases and 1 base respectively, with 14 bases between them. CDR3 length: 15 amino acids. The germline V gene has CDR1 SGDLS and CDR2 YYNGEE. The CDR3 protein is CASSSHKGGNTEAFF. The CDR3 DNA is TGTGCCAGCAGCTCACACAAGGGAGGGAACACTGAAGCTTTCTTT.

The chain recombines TRBV15 with TRBJ2-1; 8 bases line up with TRBD2. Germline CDR1 reads LNHNV; CDR2 reads YYDKDF (reference sequence). With V trimmed by 5 bases and J by 4 bases, 7 bases remained unmatched. This CDR3 has 15 residues. The CDR3 loop reads CATSPRSGGYNEQFF. In DNA form, the CDR3 reads TGTGCCACCAGCCCGAGGAGCGGGGGTTACAATGAGCAGTTCTTC. The entire variable domain, with the rest obtained from reference TRBV15 and TRBJ2-1, is as follows: DAMVIQNPRYQVTQFGKPVTLSCSQTLNHNVMYWYQQKSSQAPKLLFHYYDKDFNNEADTPDNFQSRRPNTSFCFLDIRSPGLGDTAMYLCATSPRSGGYNEQFFGPGTRLTVL.

This chain joins TRBV29-1 and TRBJ1-2, with D tentatively TRBD1 (5 bases). The CDR3 consists of 13 residues. V lost 4 bases and J 3 bases, leaving 12 bases between the germline ends. CDR1 is SQVTM, CDR2 ANQGSEA, per germline. The DNA for the CDR3 is TGCAGCGTTGGTAAGGGGACGGACTATGGCTACACCTTC. Translation: CSVGKGTDYGYTF.

This clone was seen just once. V and J are TRBV7-3 and TRBJ2-7; D possibly corresponds to TRBD2 (7 bases). CDR3 length equals 15 residues. V lost 5 bases and J 6 bases, leaving 20 bases between the germline ends. From germline, CDR1 is SGHTA and CDR2 FQGTGA. The CDR3 nucleotides read TGTGCCAGCAGCCCAAGTTGCGGGGGCATACGCGAGCAGTACGTC. Its translation: CASSPSCGGIREQYV.

The gene calls are TRBV15 and TRBJ1-2; the match to TRBD1 covers 12 bases. The V and J ends lost 2 bases and 4 bases, in that order; junction bases with no gene match: 5. Germline assignment: CDR1 LNHNV and CDR2 YYDKDF (reference sequence). The length of the CDR3 is 16 residues. The CDR3 loop is CATSRRDRGRAYGYTF. The CDR3 DNA reads TGTGCCACCAGCAGAAGGGACAGGGGGCGAGCCTATGGCTACACCTTC.

The chain links TRBV2 to TRBJ1-5; 9 nucleotides line up with TRBD1. The CDR3 spans 12 residues. Germline V gene sequence: CDR1 SNHLY, CDR2 FYNNEI. Trimming at V came to 8 bases and at J to 4 bases, leaving 0 bases not matched to a gene. CDR3 protein: CASGTGNQPQHF. CDR3 nucleotide sequence: TGTGCCAGCGGGACAGGGAATCAGCCCCAGCATTTT.

V gene TRBV2 combines with J gene TRBJ2-5; D is possibly TRBD2 (6 bases). V lost 7 bases and J lost 4, with 16 bases in between. Germline CDR1 SNHLY, CDR2 FYNNEI. This CDR3 has 14 residues. Written as DNA, the CDR3 is TGTGCCAGCAAAGGGAGGACGTTGCTAGAGACCCAGTACTTC. Its translation: CASKGRTLLETQYF. The whole variable domain, filled in from reference TRBV2 and TRBJ2-5, reads EPEVTQTPSHQVTQMGQEVILRCVPISNHLYFYWYRQILGQKVEFLVSFYNNEISEKSEIFDDQFSVERPDGSNFTLKIRSTKLEDSAMYFCASKGRTLLETQYFGPGTRLLVL.

The genes are TRBV19 and TRBJ2-5, with TRBD2 matching over 15 bases. V shed 5 bases, J shed 2 bases, and the junction held 3 bases outside the gene matches. Germline V lookup: CDR1 LNHDA, CDR2 SQIVND (reference sequence). This CDR3 has 16 residues. The CDR3 sequence is CASSPGLAGGQETQYF. The CDR3 nucleotides read TGTGCCAGTAGTCCGGGACTAGCGGGGGGTCAAGAGACCCAGTACTTC.